The T cell receptor beta chain described here comes from a study of shared clonotypes between healthy human individuals. Study context: There were three CD4 naive, three CD4 memory, two CD8 naive and one CD8 memory plates per donor.

Regarding the study as a whole: Depth was large, yet rarefaction showed that sorted-subset sequencing was incomplete.

Into CD45RA+ naive and CD45RA-negative memory subsets, the CD4+ cells were split. In the case of this clone: What it binds is unknown.

The table came from immunoSEQ multiplex PCR; TCRdb's copy has only in-frame clones and leaves some out. The data show millions of clones, approximately 90% seen once. The CDR3 has 13 residues. CDR1 is MGHDK, CDR2 SYGVNS, per germline. Deletions cut 11 bases from V and 2 bases from J, with 14 bases between. The sequence derives from a man younger than 30 in good health. Source material: naive CD4+ T cells sorted from blood. Regarding subset: CD45RA+ positively selected. The rearrangement links TRBV25-1 to TRBJ2-3, with D maybe TRBD1 (5 bases). The CDR3 sequence: CAVGQVNTDTQYF. The CDR3 DNA sequence: TGTGCCGTGGGGCAGGTGAACACAGATACGCAGTATTTT.